The present T cell receptor (beta chain) was sequenced within a study of T cells in Graves' hyperthyroidism and ophthalmopathy. Notes on the study in general: Stable hyperthyroidism was separated from ophthalmopathy by a model based on 13 V-J features.

To note about this clonotype: As yet, its antigen is unknown.

RNA transcripts provided the source from which TCR beta CDR3 regions were amplified. When the TCR CDR3 underwent first-round RT-PCR, the HTBI primer set was used. TCRdb re-analysed the multiplex PCR reads in MiXCR, keeping a single row per CDR3 protein. The data hold 350,000 to 400,000 distinct CDR3 sequences, with more than 12% observed a single time. The CDR3 runs 14 residues. Germline lookup yields CDR1 MDHEN and CDR2 SYDVKM. Trimming cost V 4 bases and J 6 bases; bases outside gene matches: 4. The chain combines TRBV28 with TRBJ2-2, with 8 bases matching TRBD2. Sample: blood. The sequence was collected from a woman in her twenties or thirties with Graves' hyperthyroidism. The CDR3 reads CASSSGRGAGELFF. The CDR3 DNA is TGTGCCAGCAGTTCCGGGAGGGGGGCCGGGGAGCTGTTTTTT.